What follows is one T cell receptor (beta chain) and its context. The PCR made use of 60 Vbeta and 13 Jbeta primers. Data came from immunoSEQ multiplex PCR; TCRdb stores just in-frame clones and leaves some out. The sample lists roughly 130,000 clones, about three fifths occurring once. V was trimmed by 3 bases and J by 0 bases, leaving 9 bases between them. The CDR3 runs to 15 residues. Germline CDR1 reads SNHLY; CDR2 reads FYNNEI. The sample originates from a study of cytomegalovirus exposure and HLA in healthy donors. The material sequenced was PBMCs. The origin of this receptor is a woman between 35 and 50 years old in good health and CMV-seropositive. The chain uses TRBV2 and TRBJ1-3; a possible D gene is TRBD1 (5 bases). The CDR3 nucleotides are TGTGCCAGCAGTGACCAGGGCTACTCTGGAAACACCATATATTTT. Amino acids: CASSDQGYSGNTIYF.